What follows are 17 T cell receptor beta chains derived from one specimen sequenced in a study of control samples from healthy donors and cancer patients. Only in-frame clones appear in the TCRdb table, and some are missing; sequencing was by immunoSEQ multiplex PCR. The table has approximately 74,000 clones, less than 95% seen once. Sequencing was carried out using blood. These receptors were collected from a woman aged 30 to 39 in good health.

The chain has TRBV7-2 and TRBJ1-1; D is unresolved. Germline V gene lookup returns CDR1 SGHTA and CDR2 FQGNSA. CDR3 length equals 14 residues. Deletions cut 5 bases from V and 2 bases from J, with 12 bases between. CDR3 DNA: TGTGCCAGCAGCCTCCGGACGGCAAACACTGAAGCTTTCTTT. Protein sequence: CASSLRTANTEAFF.

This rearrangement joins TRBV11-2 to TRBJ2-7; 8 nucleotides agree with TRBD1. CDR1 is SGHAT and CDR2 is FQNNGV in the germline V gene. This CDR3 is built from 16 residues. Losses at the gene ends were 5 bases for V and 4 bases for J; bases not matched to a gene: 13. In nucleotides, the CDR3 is TGTGCCAGCAGCCCGTACAGGGGGGCCAATCGGTACGAGCAGTACTTC. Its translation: CASSPYRGANRYEQYF.

This chain's CDR3 is CASSYMGATNEKLFF. CDR3 nucleotide sequence: TGTGCCAGCAGTTACATGGGGGCAACTAATGAAAAACTGTTTTTT. The chain links TRBV6-7 to TRBJ1-4; D may be TRBD1 (5 bases). TRBV6-7 is sorted into the ORF group, with uncertain function. The CDR3 is 15 residues long. V gave up 2 bases and J gave up 0 bases, with 7 bases separating them.

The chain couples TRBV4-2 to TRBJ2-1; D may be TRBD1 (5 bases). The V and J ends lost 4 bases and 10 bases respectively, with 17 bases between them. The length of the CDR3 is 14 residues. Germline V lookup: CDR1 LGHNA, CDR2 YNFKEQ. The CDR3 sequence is CASSRDLGVREQFF. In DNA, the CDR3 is TGTGCCAGCAGCCGAGATTTAGGGGTAAGGGAGCAGTTCTTC.

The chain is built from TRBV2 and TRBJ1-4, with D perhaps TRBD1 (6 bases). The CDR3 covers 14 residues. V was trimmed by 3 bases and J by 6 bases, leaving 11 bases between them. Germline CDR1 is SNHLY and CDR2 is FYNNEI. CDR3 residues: CASSDQQGYEKLFF. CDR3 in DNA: TGTGCCAGCAGTGATCAACAGGGTTATGAAAAACTGTTTTTT.

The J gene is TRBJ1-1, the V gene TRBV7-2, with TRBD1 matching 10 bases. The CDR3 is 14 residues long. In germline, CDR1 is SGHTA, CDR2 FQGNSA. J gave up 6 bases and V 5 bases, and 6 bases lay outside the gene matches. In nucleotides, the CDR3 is TGTGCCAGCAGCCCGGACAGGGGGGGGCCTGAAGCTTTCTTT. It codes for CASSPDRGGPEAFF.

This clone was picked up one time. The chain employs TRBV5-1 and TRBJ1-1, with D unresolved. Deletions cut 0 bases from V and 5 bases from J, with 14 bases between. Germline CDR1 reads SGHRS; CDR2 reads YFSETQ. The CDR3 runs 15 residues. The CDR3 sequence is CASSLAFRPPTEAFF. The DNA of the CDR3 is TGCGCCAGCAGCTTGGCTTTTCGGCCACCAACTGAAGCTTTCTTT.

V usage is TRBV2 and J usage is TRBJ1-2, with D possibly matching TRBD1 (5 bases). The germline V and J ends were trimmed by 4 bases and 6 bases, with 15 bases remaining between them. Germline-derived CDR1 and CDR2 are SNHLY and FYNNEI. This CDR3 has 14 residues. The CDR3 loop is CASSVARVGDGYTF. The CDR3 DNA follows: TGTGCCAGCAGTGTGGCCAGGGTAGGGGATGGCTACACCTTC.

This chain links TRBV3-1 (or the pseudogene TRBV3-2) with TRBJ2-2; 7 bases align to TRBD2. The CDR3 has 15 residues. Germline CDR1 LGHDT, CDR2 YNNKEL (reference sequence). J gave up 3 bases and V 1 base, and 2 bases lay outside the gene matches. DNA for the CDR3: TGTGCCAGCAGCCAAGTCGGGGGGTACACCGGGGAGCTGTTTTTT. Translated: CASSQVGGYTGELFF.

The CDR3: CASSRINVRDVYTEAFF. Written as DNA, the CDR3 is TGTGCCAGCAGTCGAATTAATGTGAGGGATGTTTATACTGAAGCTTTCTTT. The chain carries TRBV7-9 and TRBJ1-1; D unresolved. The CDR3 totals 17 residues. The V gene lost 6 bases and the J gene lost 5 bases, with 25 bases spanning the gap. In germline, CDR1 is SEHNR, CDR2 FQNEAQ (reference sequence).

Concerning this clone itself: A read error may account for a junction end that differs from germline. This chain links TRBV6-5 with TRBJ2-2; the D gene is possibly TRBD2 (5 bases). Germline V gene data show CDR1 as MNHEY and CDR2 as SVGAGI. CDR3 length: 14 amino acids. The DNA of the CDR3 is TGTGCCAGCACTCGGGAAACGAACAACGGGGAGCTGTTTTTT. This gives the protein CASTRETNNGELFF.

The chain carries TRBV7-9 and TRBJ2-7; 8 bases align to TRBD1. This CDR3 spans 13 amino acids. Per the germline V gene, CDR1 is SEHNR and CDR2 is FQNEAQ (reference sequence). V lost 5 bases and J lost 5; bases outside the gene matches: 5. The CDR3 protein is CASSPRQGNEQYF. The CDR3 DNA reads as TGTGCCAGCAGCCCTCGACAGGGGAACGAGCAGTACTTC.

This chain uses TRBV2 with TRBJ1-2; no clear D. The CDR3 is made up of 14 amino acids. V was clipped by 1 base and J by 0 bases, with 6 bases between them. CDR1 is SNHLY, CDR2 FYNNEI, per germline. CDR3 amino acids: CASSEDRTNYGYTF. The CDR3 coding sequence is TGTGCCAGCAGTGAAGACAGAACTAACTATGGCTACACCTTC.

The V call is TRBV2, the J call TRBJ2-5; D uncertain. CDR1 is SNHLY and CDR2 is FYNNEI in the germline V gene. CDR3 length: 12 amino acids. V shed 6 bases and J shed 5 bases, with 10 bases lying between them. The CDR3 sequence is CASRAEVETQYF. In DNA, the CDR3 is TGTGCCAGCAGAGCAGAAGTGGAGACCCAGTACTTC.

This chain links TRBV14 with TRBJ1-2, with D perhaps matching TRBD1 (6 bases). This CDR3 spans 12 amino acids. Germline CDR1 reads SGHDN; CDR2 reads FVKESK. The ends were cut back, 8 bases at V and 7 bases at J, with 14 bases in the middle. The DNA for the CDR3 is TGTGCCAGCGGATCGACCAGGGGTGGCTACACCTTC. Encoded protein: CASGSTRGGYTF.

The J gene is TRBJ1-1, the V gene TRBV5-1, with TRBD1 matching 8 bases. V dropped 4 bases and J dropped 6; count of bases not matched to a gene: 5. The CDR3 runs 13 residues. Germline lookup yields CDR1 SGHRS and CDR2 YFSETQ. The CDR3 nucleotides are TGCGCCAGCAGCAATGACAGGGGACCTGAAGCTTTCTTT. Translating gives CASSNDRGPEAFF.

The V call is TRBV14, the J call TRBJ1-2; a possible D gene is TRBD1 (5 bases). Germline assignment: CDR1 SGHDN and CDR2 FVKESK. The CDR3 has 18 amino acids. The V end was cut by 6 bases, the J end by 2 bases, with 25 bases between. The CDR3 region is CASSRTMRGRVSNYGYTF. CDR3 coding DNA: TGTGCCAGCAGTCGTACTATGAGGGGTAGAGTATCCAACTATGGCTACACCTTC.